The 15 T cell receptor beta chains given below trace back to one sample, sequenced in a study of blood T cell repertoires in COVID-19. Data came from immunoSEQ multiplex PCR; TCRdb stores just in-frame clones and leaves some out. The sample carries around 250,000 clones, roughly 80% recorded once. The sample was PBMCs or T cells enriched from blood (not recorded which). These receptors came from a man aged 40-55 years who had been exposed to COVID-19.

The chain carries TRBV7-3 and TRBJ2-4; D ambiguous. The germline gives CDR1 SGHTA, CDR2 FQGTGA. Trimming shortened V by 3 bases and J by 6 bases, and 9 bases separated the two germline ends. The CDR3 has 13 amino acids. CDR3: CASSFDLGNIQYF. The CDR3 DNA is TGTGCCAGCAGCTTCGACCTAGGAAACATTCAGTACTTC.

The chain links TRBV6-5 to TRBJ1-1; D is undetermined. V was shortened by 0 bases and J by 7 bases, with 9 bases between the two germline ends. CDR3 length equals 13 residues. Per the germline V gene, CDR1 is MNHEY and CDR2 is SVGAGI. The CDR3 bases are TGTGCCAGCAGTTACTCAGTCCGCGGTGAAGCTTTCTTT. It translates to CASSYSVRGEAFF.

The chain recombines TRBV7-2 with TRBJ1-1; D is unresolved. The V gene's germline CDR1 is SGHTA and CDR2 FQGNSA. Trimming stripped 1 base from V and 1 base from J, with 4 bases between. The CDR3 length is 13 residues. The CDR3 spells CASSLGQNTEAFF. CDR3 nucleotide sequence: TGTGCCAGCAGCTTAGGGCAGAACACTGAAGCTTTCTTT. Filled out from reference TRBV7-2 and TRBJ1-1, the complete variable domain reads GAGVSQSPSNKVTEKGKDVELRCDPISGHTALYWYRQSLGQGLEFLIYFQGNSAPDKSGLPSDRFSAERTGGSVSTLTIQRTQQEDSAVYLCASSLGQNTEAFFGQGTRLTVV.

This chain uses TRBV30 with TRBJ2-5, with TRBD1 as a possible D gene (6 bases). Between the trimmed V and J ends, which lost 0 bases and 7 bases, there was a span of 6 bases. The CDR3 consists of 11 residues. Germline loops: CDR1 GTSNPN, CDR2 SVGIG (reference sequence). The CDR3 region has the DNA TGTGCCTGGAGTGTACAGGGGACCCAGTACTTC. Translated, it gives CAWSVQGTQYF.

The chain carries TRBV4-2 and TRBJ2-7; D gene ambiguous. The CDR3 spans 15 residues. V was cut by 2 bases and J by 2 bases, with 13 bases left in between. CDR1 and CDR2 (germline): LGHNA, YNFKEQ. The CDR3 is CASSQLRRGTYEQYF. The CDR3 DNA is TGTGCCAGCAGCCAACTAAGGAGAGGCACCTACGAGCAGTACTTC.

The gene calls are TRBV24-1 and TRBJ2-5; a weak D match, TRBD1 (6 bases). Germline V gives CDR1 KGHDR, CDR2 SFDVKD. CDR3 size: 13 residues. Between the trimmed V and J ends, which lost 2 bases and 5 bases, there was a span of 8 bases. This CDR3 reads CATSDYDRETQYF. The CDR3 DNA reads as TGTGCCACCAGTGATTACGACAGGGAGACCCAGTACTTC.

V gene TRBV24-1 combines with J gene TRBJ2-1; TRBD1 agrees at 8 bases. CDR3 length: 14 residues. V lost 7 bases to trimming and J lost 9 bases; unmatched junction nucleotides: 10. Germline CDR1 and CDR2: KGHDR and SFDVKD. CDR3 nucleotide sequence: TGTGCCACCAGCAGGGACAGGCTCGCCGGTGAGCAGTTCTTC. Protein product: CATSRDRLAGEQFF.

The rearrangement joins TRBV10-3 to TRBJ1-2, with D possibly matching TRBD1 (5 bases). V was cut by 9 bases and J by 6 bases, with 14 bases left in between. CDR1 is ENHRY, CDR2 SYGVKD, per germline. CDR3 size: 12 residues. The DNA for the CDR3 is TGTGCCATAGACAGCCCTTTGAATGGCTACACCTTC. It codes for CAIDSPLNGYTF.

The chain employs TRBV18 and TRBJ2-7; D perhaps matches TRBD2 (6 bases). Trimming removed 5 bases from V and 6 bases from J, with 32 bases in between. CDR1 and CDR2 (germline): KGHSH, LQKENI. The CDR3 spans 19 residues. CDR3 nucleotide sequence: TGTGCCAGCTCAAGCACAGCCGGGCTAACGGGGGAGAAGGTGGGCGAGCAGTACTTC. Its translation is CASSSTAGLTGEKVGEQYF.

The chain has TRBV27 and TRBJ1-4, with 7 bases that match TRBD1. CDR1 is MNHEY and CDR2 is SMNVEV in the germline V gene (reference sequence). The CDR3 totals 14 residues. After removal of 6 bases from V and 7 bases from J, the junction contained 8 bases not matched to a gene. The CDR3 loop is CASSFRGGSEKLFF. CDR3 sequence (DNA): TGTGCCAGCAGCTTCCGAGGGGGCAGTGAAAAACTGTTTTTT.

The chain combines TRBV3-1 (or the pseudogene TRBV3-2) with TRBJ1-2; the D is unclear. Deletions cut 5 bases from V and 5 bases from J, with 9 bases between. The germline V gene encodes CDR1 LGHDT and CDR2 YNNKEL (reference sequence). The CDR3 contains 12 residues. The CDR3 bases are TGTGCCAGCAGCGGACTGAGATATGGCTACACCTTC. Translating gives CASSGLRYGYTF.

The sample holds one count of this clone. The genes are TRBV20-1 and TRBJ2-1; D perhaps matches TRBD2 (7 bases). Germline CDR1 is DFQATT and CDR2 is SNEGSKA (reference sequence). CDR3 length: 15 residues. V was shortened by 3 bases and J by 8 bases, with 20 bases between the two germline ends. The CDR3 coding sequence is TGCAGTGCTAGTGGGGCGGGGGCTTCGGACCATGAGCAGTTCTTC. Translated: CSASGAGASDHEQFF.

V usage is TRBV5-1 and J usage is TRBJ2-1, with 8 bases lining up with TRBD2. This CDR3 is 16 amino acids long. The junction had 13 bases not matched to a gene; V was cut back by 4 bases and J by 7 bases. Per germline, CDR1 SGHRS and CDR2 YFSETQ. The CDR3 nucleotides read TGCGCCAGCAGCCTAAAGGTCAGCGGGAGTGAGAATGAGCAGTTCTTC. It specifies CASSLKVSGSENEQFF.

The genes are TRBV5-1 and TRBJ2-5; TRBD1 matches at 9 bases. With V trimmed by 6 bases and J by 1 base, 7 bases remained unmatched. The CDR3 is 15 residues long. Germline-derived CDR1 and CDR2 are SGHRS and YFSETQ. The CDR3 loop reads CASTPTGGRQETQYF. The CDR3 bases are TGCGCCAGCACCCCGACAGGGGGTCGCCAAGAGACCCAGTACTTC.

V and J are TRBV30 and TRBJ1-2; D unresolved. CDR3 length: 12 amino acids. Germline V gives CDR1 GTSNPN, CDR2 SVGIG (reference sequence). V was shortened by 1 base and J by 7 bases, with 10 bases between the two germline ends. The CDR3, as DNA: TGTGCCTGGAGTGACCGCGGGGTTGGCTACACCTTC. Encoded protein: CAWSDRGVGYTF.